This passage covers 5 T cell receptor beta chains from one sample sequenced in a study of CD4 T cells in relation to SARS-CoV-2 and coronaviruses (TCRdb year 2021). No antigen has been identified for these receptors. The library was obtained by the immunoSEQ multiplex PCR assay. TCRdb provides this immuneACCESS table in a form limited to in-frame rearrangements. Some clones are lacking; in checked studies, under half of them reflect an unresolved V gene, and why the rest are absent is not known. The sample has some 30,000 clones on record, 76% of them singletons. About a sixth of the sample goes to the ten largest clones. CD4+ T cells from unexposed donors were collected before the COVID-19 pandemic (2011-2018). After 10 days of culture, CD4+ T cells were isolated with the EasySep CD4+ T cell isolation kit. Sequences were obtained from CD4+ T cells from PBMCs, cultured in vitro. Source of these receptors: a human donor in good health.

This chain uses TRBV7-2 with TRBJ2-5, with D hard to call. The germline V gene has CDR1 SGHTA and CDR2 FQGNSA. The V end lost 4 bases, the J end lost 9 bases, and 9 bases lay between the germline ends. CDR3 length equals 11 residues. In nucleotides, the CDR3 is TGTGCCAGCAGCTCCATCACGGCCCAGTACTTC. This translates into CASSSITAQYF.

This chain links TRBV29-1 with TRBJ2-1; perhaps D is TRBD1 or TRBD2 (5 bases each). The V end lost 1 base, the J end lost 0 bases, and 7 bases lay between the germline ends. The germline CDR1 and CDR2 sequences are SQVTM and ANQGSEA. The CDR3 loop spans 14 amino acids. Here the CDR3 DNA reads TGCAGCGTTGAAGGAGGGGTCTCCTACAATGAGCAGTTCTTC. It encodes CSVEGGVSYNEQFF.

The J gene is TRBJ2-2, the V gene TRBV11-3; D might be TRBD2 (5 bases). Between the trimmed V and J ends, which lost 5 bases and 6 bases, there was a span of 10 bases. This CDR3 has 13 amino acids. From germline, CDR1 is SGHNT and CDR2 YENEEA. DNA for the CDR3: TGTGCCAGCAGCGATAGAGGGCCCGGGGAGCTGTTTTTT. This codes for CASSDRGPGELFF.

The chain is built from TRBV11-2 and TRBJ2-1, with 11 bases matching TRBD2. V lost 8 bases and J lost 3; bases outside the gene matches: 6. The germline CDR1 and CDR2 sequences are SGHAT and FQNNGV. The CDR3 covers 15 residues. The CDR3 here is CASSPGTSGYNEQFF. The CDR3 DNA is TGTGCCAGCTCTCCCGGGACTAGCGGCTACAATGAGCAGTTCTTC.

The V gene is TRBV19, the J gene TRBJ2-7; the D gene is possibly TRBD1 (6 bases). The CDR3 is 15 residues long. V dropped 3 bases and J dropped 1 base, with 13 bases sitting between them. From germline, CDR1 is LNHDA and CDR2 SQIVND (reference sequence). This chain's CDR3 is CASSIGGAQSYEQYF. DNA for the CDR3: TGTGCCAGTAGTATTGGGGGCGCACAATCCTACGAGCAGTACTTC.